These 4 T cell receptor beta chains originate from one sample sequenced in a study of neoadjuvant anti-PD-1 for oral cavity cancer. Time point of the sample: after neoadjuvant nivolumab, at surgical resection. TCRdb's copy holds only in-frame clones and misses some; the assay was immunoSEQ multiplex PCR. Of about 9,100 clones in the sample, around 60% were seen once. The sequenced sample was PBMCs, obtained after nivolumab (anti-PD-1) treatment. Receptors originate from a person between 40 and 85 years old with oral cavity squamous cell carcinoma.

This clone was detected only once. V usage is TRBV7-9 and J usage is TRBJ1-1; possible D gene TRBD1, 5 bases. Germline V gene data show CDR1 as SEHNR and CDR2 as FQNEAQ (reference sequence). CDR3 length: 14 residues. Trimming left V 3 bases short and J 0 bases short, with 8 bases between. The CDR3 reads CASSLGTVNTEAFF. Written as DNA, the CDR3 is TGTGCCAGCAGCTTGGGGACGGTGAACACTGAAGCTTTCTTT.

The chain carries TRBV2 and TRBJ2-7, with D tentatively TRBD1 or TRBD2 (5 bases each). V was shortened by 5 bases and J by 6 bases, with 11 bases between the two germline ends. Germline V gene data show CDR1 as SNHLY and CDR2 as FYNNEI. The CDR3 covers 12 residues. This CDR3 is CASSPTGGEQYF. The DNA for the CDR3 is TGTGCCAGCAGTCCTACAGGAGGCGAGCAGTACTTC.

The V gene is TRBV7-9, the J gene TRBJ1-6; D gene ambiguous. V lost 4 bases and J 10 bases, leaving 14 bases between the germline ends. The CDR3 has 14 residues. The germline V gene has CDR1 SEHNR and CDR2 FQNEAQ (reference sequence). The CDR3 here is CASSSTGAESPLHF. The DNA of the CDR3 is TGTGCCAGCAGCTCCACTGGCGCGGAATCACCCCTCCACTTT. The complete variable domain, with remaining parts taken from reference TRBV7-9 and TRBJ1-6, reads DTGVSQNPRHKITKRGQNVTFRCDPISEHNRLYWYRQTLGQGPEFLTYFQNEAQLEKSRLLSDRFSAERPKGSFSTLEIQRTEQGDSAMYLCASSSTGAESPLHFGNGTRLTVT.

The rearrangement joins TRBV7-2 to TRBJ1-4; no firm D call. Germline values: CDR1 SGHTA, CDR2 FQGNSA. V shed 5 bases and J shed 3 bases, with 13 bases lying between them. The CDR3 is 15 residues long. CDR3 region: CASSLTGVANEKLFF. The CDR3 DNA sequence: TGTGCCAGCAGCCTAACCGGGGTTGCTAATGAAAAACTGTTTTTT.